This T cell receptor beta chain is from a study of blood T cell repertoires in COVID-19. TCRdb's table, derived via immunoSEQ multiplex PCR, lists solely in-frame clones and lacks some. The sample lists 170,000 or so clones, 70% to 85% occurring once. The sample taken for sequencing was PBMCs or T cells enriched from blood (not recorded which). The source is a woman between 45 and 60 years old who had recovered from COVID-19.

CDR3 sequence reads: CASSPLYPGGSSYNYGYTF. The DNA of the CDR3 is TGTGCCAGCAGTCCTCTATATCCGGGGGGTTCATCCTATAACTATGGCTACACCTTC. The chain couples TRBV27 to TRBJ1-2; D may be TRBD1 (5 bases). Germline V gene sequence: CDR1 MNHEY, CDR2 SMNVEV (reference sequence). Trimming removed 5 bases at V and 1 base at J, with 26 bases between. The CDR3 has 19 residues.